This passage covers 12 T cell receptor beta chains from one sample sequenced in a study of control samples from healthy donors and cancer patients (dated by TCRdb to 2020 to 2022). To prepare the library, the immunoSEQ multiplex PCR assay was applied. The source is immuneACCESS, and TCRdb retained only in-frame sequences with V and J called. Part of the clones is not carried over; for the studies checked, unresolved V genes explain less than half of this, and the remainder is unexplained. The sample contains 130,000 or so clones, roughly 90% of them found a single time. The top ten clones comprise roughly 43% of the sample. What was sequenced was blood. The receptors shown here come from a man between 50 and 59 years old in good health.

The chain carries TRBV30 and TRBJ1-1; 8 bases agree with TRBD1. This CDR3 has 15 residues. Trimming cost V 0 bases and J 8 bases; bases outside gene matches: 11. Germline V CDR1 and CDR2: GTSNPN, SVGIG (reference sequence). Here the CDR3 reads CAWSVKFARGPEAFF. CDR3 nucleotide sequence: TGTGCCTGGAGTGTAAAGTTCGCCAGGGGGCCAGAAGCTTTCTTT.

V gene TRBV2 combines with J gene TRBJ2-7; 8 bases agree with TRBD1. The V gene end was trimmed by 7 bases and the J gene end by 4 bases; junction bases not matched to a gene: 15. CDR1 and CDR2 from the germline V gene are SNHLY and FYNNEI. CDR3 length equals 16 residues. This CDR3 reads CASTASRGRKGYEQYF. The CDR3 DNA sequence: TGTGCCAGCACCGCCTCCAGGGGGCGAAAAGGGTACGAGCAGTACTTC. The complete variable domain, with remaining parts taken from reference TRBV2 and TRBJ2-7, reads EPEVTQTPSHQVTQMGQEVILRCVPISNHLYFYWYRQILGQKVEFLVSFYNNEISEKSEIFDDQFSVERPDGSNFTLKIRSTKLEDSAMYFCASTASRGRKGYEQYFGPGTRLTVT.

The rearrangement uses TRBV30 and TRBJ1-1, with 10 nucleotides matching TRBD1. Germline V gene sequence: CDR1 GTSNPN, CDR2 SVGIG (reference sequence). With 3 bases clipped from V and 3 bases from J, the junction kept 4 bases outside the gene matches. CDR3 size: 14 residues. The CDR3 here is CAWSDRGPYTEAFF. The CDR3 DNA sequence: TGTGCCTGGAGCGACAGGGGGCCGTACACTGAAGCTTTCTTT.

The J gene is TRBJ1-2, the V gene TRBV7-2, with D perhaps matching TRBD1 (6 bases). Trimming took 2 bases from V and 8 from J, leaving 12 bases between them. CDR1 and CDR2 (germline): SGHTA, FQGNSA. This CDR3 has 13 residues. As DNA, the CDR3 is TGTGCCAGCAGCTTAAATACAGGGCTCGGCTACACCTTC. It translates to CASSLNTGLGYTF.

The gene calls are TRBV5-1 and TRBJ2-1; 9 nucleotides agree with TRBD1. This CDR3 is 14 amino acids long. V was pared by 2 bases and J by 8 bases, with 5 bases of the junction left unmatched. Germline lookup yields CDR1 SGHRS and CDR2 YFSETQ. CDR3 DNA sequence: TGCGCCAGCAGCTTCCGGGACAGGGATGATGAGCAGTTCTTC. Translated, it gives CASSFRDRDDEQFF.

This chain links TRBV6-1 with TRBJ2-7; the match to TRBD1 covers 8 bases. J was trimmed by 0 bases and V by 4 bases; bases with no gene match: 8. In germline, CDR1 is MNHNS, CDR2 SASEGT. The CDR3 spans 16 residues. CDR3 bases: TGTGCCAGCAGTGGGACAGGGAGAACTAGCTCCTACGAGCAGTACTTC. Protein product: CASSGTGRTSSYEQYF.

This clone was counted once. The chain combines TRBV11-2 with TRBJ2-5; 14 bases agree with TRBD2. The CDR3 runs to 16 residues. V gave up 5 bases and J gave up 5 bases; unmatched junction bases: 7. Germline values: CDR1 SGHAT, CDR2 FQNNGV. DNA for the CDR3: TGTGCCAGCAGCGTCGGGACTAGCGGGGGTTGGGAGACCCAGTACTTC. It translates to CASSVGTSGGWETQYF.

The genes are TRBV4-3 and TRBJ2-3; D remains unclear. This CDR3 region has 13 residues. V was pared by 0 bases and J by 6 bases, with 7 bases between. Per the germline V gene, CDR1 is LGHNA and CDR2 is YSLEER. CDR3 sequence (DNA): TGCGCCAGCAGCCAAGATTGGGGTGATACGCAGTATTTT. Its translation: CASSQDWGDTQYF.

The rearrangement joins TRBV27 to TRBJ1-5; perhaps TRBD1 as D (6 bases). Looked up from germline, CDR1 is MNHEY and CDR2 is SMNVEV (reference sequence). This CDR3 comprises 15 residues. V shed 3 bases and J shed 4 bases, with 13 bases lying between them. The CDR3 loop is CASSFSGRGNQPQHF. In DNA form, the CDR3 reads TGTGCCAGCAGTTTTTCGGGCAGGGGAAATCAGCCCCAGCATTTT.

The chain joins TRBV15 to TRBJ2-7; D perhaps matches TRBD2 (6 bases). The ends were cut back, 5 bases at V and 0 bases at J, with 23 bases in the middle. Germline V CDR1 and CDR2: LNHNV, YYDKDF (reference sequence). This CDR3 has 18 residues. DNA for the CDR3: TGTGCCACCAGCCGTCCGCGATCTTTGGACGGGAGCTCCTACGAGCAGTACTTC. Residues: CATSRPRSLDGSSYEQYF.

This chain uses TRBV9 with TRBJ2-2, with 10 bases aligning to TRBD1. Losses at the gene ends were 2 bases for V and 1 base for J; bases not matched to a gene: 2. This CDR3 is built from 16 residues. The germline gives CDR1 SGDLS, CDR2 YYNGEE. The CDR3 region has the DNA TGTGCCAGCAGCGTCGGGACAGGGGTGAACACCGGGGAGCTGTTTTTT. Translated, it gives CASSVGTGVNTGELFF.

The CDR3: CASSPTGQNYEQYF. CDR3 coding DNA: TGCGCCAGCAGCCCAACGGGACAGAACTACGAGCAGTACTTC. The rearrangement joins TRBV5-1 to TRBJ2-7, with TRBD1 identical over 7 bases. CDR1 and CDR2 from the germline V gene are SGHRS and YFSETQ. The CDR3 runs to 14 residues. Trimming took 4 bases from V and 3 from J; bases not matched to a gene: 7.